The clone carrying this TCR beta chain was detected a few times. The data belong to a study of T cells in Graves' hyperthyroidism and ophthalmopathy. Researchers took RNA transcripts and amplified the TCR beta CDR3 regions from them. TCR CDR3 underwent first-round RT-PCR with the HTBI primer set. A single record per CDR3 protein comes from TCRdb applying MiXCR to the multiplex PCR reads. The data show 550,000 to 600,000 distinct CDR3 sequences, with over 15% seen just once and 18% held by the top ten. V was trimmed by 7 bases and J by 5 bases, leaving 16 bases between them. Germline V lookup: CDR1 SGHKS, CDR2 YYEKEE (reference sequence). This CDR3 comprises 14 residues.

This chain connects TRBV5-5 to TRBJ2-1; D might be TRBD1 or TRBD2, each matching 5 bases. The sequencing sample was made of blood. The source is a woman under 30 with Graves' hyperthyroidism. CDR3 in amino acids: CASRLGRANNEQFF. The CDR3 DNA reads TGTGCCAGCCGCCTGGGACGAGCTAACAATGAGCAGTTCTTC.